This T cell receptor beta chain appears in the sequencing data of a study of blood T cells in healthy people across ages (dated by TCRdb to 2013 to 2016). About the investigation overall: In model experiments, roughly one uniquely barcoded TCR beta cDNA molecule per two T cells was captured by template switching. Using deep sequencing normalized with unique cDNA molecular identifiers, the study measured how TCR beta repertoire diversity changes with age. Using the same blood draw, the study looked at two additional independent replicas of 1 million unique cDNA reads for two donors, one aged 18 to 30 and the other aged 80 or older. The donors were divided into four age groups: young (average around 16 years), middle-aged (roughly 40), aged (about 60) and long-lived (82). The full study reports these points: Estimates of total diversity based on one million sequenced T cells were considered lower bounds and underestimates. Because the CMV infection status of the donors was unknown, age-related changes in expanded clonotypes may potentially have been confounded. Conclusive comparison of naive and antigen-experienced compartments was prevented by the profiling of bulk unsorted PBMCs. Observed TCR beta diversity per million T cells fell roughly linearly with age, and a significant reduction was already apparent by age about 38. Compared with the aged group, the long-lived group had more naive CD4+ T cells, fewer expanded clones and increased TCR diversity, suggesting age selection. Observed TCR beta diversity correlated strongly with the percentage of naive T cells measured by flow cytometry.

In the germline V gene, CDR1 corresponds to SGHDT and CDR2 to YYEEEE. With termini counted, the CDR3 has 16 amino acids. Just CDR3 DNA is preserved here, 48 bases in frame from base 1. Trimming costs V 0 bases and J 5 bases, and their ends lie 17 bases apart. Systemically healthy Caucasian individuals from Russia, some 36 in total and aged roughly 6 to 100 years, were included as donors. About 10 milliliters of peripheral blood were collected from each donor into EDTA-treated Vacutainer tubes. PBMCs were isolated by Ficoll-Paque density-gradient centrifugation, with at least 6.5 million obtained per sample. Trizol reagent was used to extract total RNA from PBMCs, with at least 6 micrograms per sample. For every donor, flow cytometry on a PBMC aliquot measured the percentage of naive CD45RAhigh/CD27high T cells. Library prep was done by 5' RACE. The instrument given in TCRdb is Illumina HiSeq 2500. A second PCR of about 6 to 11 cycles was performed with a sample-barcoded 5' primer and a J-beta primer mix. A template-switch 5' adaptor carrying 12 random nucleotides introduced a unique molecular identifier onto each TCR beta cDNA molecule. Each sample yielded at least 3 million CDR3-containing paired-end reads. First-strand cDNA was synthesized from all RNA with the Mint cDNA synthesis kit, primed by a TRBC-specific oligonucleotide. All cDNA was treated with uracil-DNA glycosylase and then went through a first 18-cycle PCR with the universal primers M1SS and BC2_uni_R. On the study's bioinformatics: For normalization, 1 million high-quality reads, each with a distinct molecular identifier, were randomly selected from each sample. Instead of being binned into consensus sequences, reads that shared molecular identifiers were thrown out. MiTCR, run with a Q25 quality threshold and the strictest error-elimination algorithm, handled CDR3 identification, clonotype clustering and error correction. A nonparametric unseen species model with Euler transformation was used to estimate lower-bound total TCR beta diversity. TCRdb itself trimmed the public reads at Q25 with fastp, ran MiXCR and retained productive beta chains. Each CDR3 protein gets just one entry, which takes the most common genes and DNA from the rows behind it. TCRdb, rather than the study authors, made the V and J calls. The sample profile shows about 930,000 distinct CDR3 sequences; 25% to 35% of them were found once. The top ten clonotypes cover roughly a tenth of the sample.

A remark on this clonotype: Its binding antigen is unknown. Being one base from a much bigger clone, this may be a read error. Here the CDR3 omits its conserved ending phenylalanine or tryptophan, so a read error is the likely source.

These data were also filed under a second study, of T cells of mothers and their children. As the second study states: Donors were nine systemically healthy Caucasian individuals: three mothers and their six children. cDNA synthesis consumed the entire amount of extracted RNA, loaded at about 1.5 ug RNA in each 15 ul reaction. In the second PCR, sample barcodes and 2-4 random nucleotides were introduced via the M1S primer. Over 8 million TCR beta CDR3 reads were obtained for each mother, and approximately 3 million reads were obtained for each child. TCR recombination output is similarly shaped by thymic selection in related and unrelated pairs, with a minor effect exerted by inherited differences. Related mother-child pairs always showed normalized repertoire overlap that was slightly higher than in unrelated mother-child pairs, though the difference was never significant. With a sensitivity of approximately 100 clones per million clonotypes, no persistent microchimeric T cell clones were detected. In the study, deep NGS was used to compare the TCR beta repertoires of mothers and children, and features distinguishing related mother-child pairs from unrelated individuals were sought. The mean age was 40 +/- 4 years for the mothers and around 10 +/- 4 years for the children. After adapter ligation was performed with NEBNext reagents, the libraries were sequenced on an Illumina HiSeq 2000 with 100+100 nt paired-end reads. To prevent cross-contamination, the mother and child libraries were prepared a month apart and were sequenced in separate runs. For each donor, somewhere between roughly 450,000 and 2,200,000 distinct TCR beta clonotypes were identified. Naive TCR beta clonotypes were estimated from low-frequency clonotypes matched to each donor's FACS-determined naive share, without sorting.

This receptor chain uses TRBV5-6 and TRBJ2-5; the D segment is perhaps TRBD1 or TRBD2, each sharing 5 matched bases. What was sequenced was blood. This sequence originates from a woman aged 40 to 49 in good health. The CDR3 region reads CASSLAGTGMEETQYL. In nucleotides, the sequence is TGTGCCAGCAGCTTGGCCGGGACGGGCATGGAGGAGACCCAGTACTTA.